This TCR beta chain was found in a study of graft-versus-host responses after intestinal transplantation. About the study: Tacrolimus and steroids were given for around 3 years to all recipients after anti-thymocyte globulin induction.

Per the germline V gene, CDR1 is MNHNS and CDR2 is SASEGT. Trimming shortened V by 4 bases and J by 2 bases, and 11 bases separated the two germline ends. The CDR3 covers 14 residues. Clones were sequenced by immunoSEQ multiplex PCR, and TCRdb holds only the in-frame ones, with some missing. In the table there are about 97,000 clones, about 90% of which are singletons. Notes on this clone: Its antigen remains unidentified.

General study results and limits: Present in recipient marrow, GvH clones included some that appeared first in ileum or blood.

The source material was unstimulated CD8+ T cells sorted from spleen or lymph node cells, sampled before transplant. The gene calls are TRBV6-1 and TRBJ1-2; D is possibly TRBD1 (6 bases). The TCR was taken from a human donor who was the organ donor for an intestinal transplant. In DNA, the CDR3 is TGTGCCAGCAGTGTTAGGGACACCAACTATGGCTACACCTTC. Protein product: CASSVRDTNYGYTF.